The count of the clone carrying this T cell receptor (beta chain) is one. What it binds is unknown. Germline CDR1 MDHEN, CDR2 SYDVKM. The CDR3 sequence is 16 residues long. Trimming took 2 bases from V and 3 from J, leaving 14 bases between them. TCR alpha and beta CDR3 regions were amplified from RNA using iRepertoire nested multiplex PCR. For one-step reverse transcription and amplification, roughly 85-450 ng of tissue mRNA or PBMC total RNA was used. TCRdb re-called the multiplex PCR reads with MiXCR, one entry per CDR3 protein. The sample lists about 99,000 distinct CDR3 sequences; about 30% were seen once. These data are taken from a study of glioma-infiltrating T cells. Overall study findings and caveats: Gliomas, especially low-grade, showed above-expected tissue-blood divergence; non-neoplastic patients showed below.

Sequencing was done on a sample of glioma tissue, nonneoplastic brain tissue, or PBMCs (not recorded which). V usage is TRBV28 and J usage is TRBJ1-3; TRBD1 might be the D (5 bases). This clonotype originated in a human donor with low-grade glioma or glioblastoma, undergoing nonglioma brain surgery, or in good health (not recorded which). The CDR3 sequence is CASSLVRDLFGNTIYF. In nucleotides, the CDR3 is TGTGCCAGCAGTTTAGTCCGGGACCTCTTTGGAAACACCATATATTTT.